This TCR beta chain stems from a study of T cell changes during pregnancy in multiple sclerosis. Germline loops: CDR1 MGHDK, CDR2 SYGVNS. The CDR3 loop spans 13 amino acids. Trimming took 7 bases from V and 4 from J, leaving 12 bases between them. The table came from immunoSEQ multiplex PCR; TCRdb's copy has only in-frame clones and leaves some out. The data show 65,000 to 75,000 clones, approximately 89% seen once. V is TRBV25-1 and J is TRBJ2-3, with D hard to call. This TCR derives from a female donor with multiple sclerosis, enrolled in a pregnancy study. The specimen was peripheral blood, collected in the second trimester of pregnancy. CDR3 sequence reads: CASTTAGADTQYF. The CDR3 DNA reads as TGTGCCAGCACAACAGCAGGCGCAGATACGCAGTATTTT.